The T cell receptor (beta chain) described here comes from a study of T-cell reconstitution after alpha-beta-depleted transplantation in children (dated by TCRdb to the mid-2010s). Study-level background: The study quantitatively tracked T-cell immune reconstitution after TCRalphabeta/CD19-depleted allogeneic hematopoietic cell transplantation in children using TCR repertoire profiling. The paper as a whole reports these results and caveats: About two months after transplant, the apparently early recovery of alphabetaT-cell counts reportedly depended on just several hundred clones that had expanded rapidly and came from non-depleted graft cells. In some patients, high TCRbeta diversity at day 60 was attributed to recipient T cells and intrathymic progenitors that had survived conditioning. Over the following months the frequencies of hyperexpanded clones went down, and after one year T-cell counts and TCRbeta diversity were mostly credited to newly produced T cells.

With respect to this clonotype: Its target antigen remains unknown. Base quality data are lacking; no much larger clone is found one base away.

The germline V gene gives CDR1 as SGHVS and CDR2 as FNYEAQ. V loses 5 bases, J loses 2 bases, and the germline ends lie 15 bases apart. The CDR3 numbers 15 residues from cysteine through phenylalanine. Only the CDR3 region is kept as DNA, spanning 45 bases read in frame from base 1. Explained via the paper, the treatment or condition label denotes: allogeneic hematopoietic cell transplantation with graft depleted of TCRalphabeta T cells and CD19 B cells. The children who served as transplant recipients had been given grafts of TCRalphabeta/CD19-depleted allogeneic hematopoietic cells. Library method: PCR. The instrument was an Illumina HiSeq 2500. TCR library preparation used molecular barcoding, with unique molecular identifiers applied to normalize quantification of the TCRbeta repertoire. TCRdb applied fastp at Q25 and MiXCR to the public reads, then kept only in-frame beta chains. Rows are unified per CDR3 protein, each entry keeping the most common DNA and genes. For this sample the table gives under 850,000 distinct CDR3 sequences, of which around 13% were detected only once. The ten largest clones represent 0.79% of the sample.

The chain uses TRBV7-6 and TRBJ1-1, with the D gene not confidently named. The material sequenced was PBMCs, taken before TCRalphabeta/CD19-depleted stem cell transplant. This clonotype was sampled from a girl aged 2-10 years with congenital amegakaryocytic thrombocytopenia, due to receive a stem cell transplant. The DNA reads as follows: TGTGCCAGCAGCCGTAGCTCCTCAGGTAACACTGAAGCTTTCTTT. The encoded protein is CASSRSSSGNTEAFF.